This T cell receptor (beta chain) stems from a study of blood T cell repertoires in COVID-19. The V and J ends lost 8 bases and 2 bases respectively, with 10 bases between them. Germline-derived CDR1 and CDR2 are MRHNA and SNTAGT. CDR3 length equals 13 residues. The study drew participants aged roughly 18 to 89 years from under 30 US areas. Method: immunoSEQ multiplex PCR; TCRdb's copy keeps in-frame clones and lacks some. Here the sample spans around 330,000 clones, about 89% being singletons. The chain recombines TRBV6-4 with TRBJ1-5; possible D gene TRBD1, 5 bases. The TCR comes from a man aged 60-69 years who had recovered from COVID-19. The specimen was PBMCs or T cells enriched from blood (not recorded which). CDR3 amino acids: CASLSGGNQPQHF. CDR3 DNA sequence: TGTGCCAGCTTGTCGGGGGGCAATCAGCCCCAGCATTTT.